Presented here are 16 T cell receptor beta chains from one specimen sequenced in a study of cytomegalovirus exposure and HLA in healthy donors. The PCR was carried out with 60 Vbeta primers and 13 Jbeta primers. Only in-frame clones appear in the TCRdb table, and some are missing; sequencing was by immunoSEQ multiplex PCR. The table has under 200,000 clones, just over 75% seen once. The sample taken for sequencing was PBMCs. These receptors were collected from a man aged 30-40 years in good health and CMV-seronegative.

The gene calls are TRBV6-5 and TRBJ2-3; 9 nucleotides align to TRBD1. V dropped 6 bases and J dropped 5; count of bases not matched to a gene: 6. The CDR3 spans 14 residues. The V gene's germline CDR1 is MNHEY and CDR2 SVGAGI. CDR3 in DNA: TGTGCCAGCAGACTAGACAGGGGGAGAGATACGCAGTATTTT. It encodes CASRLDRGRDTQYF.

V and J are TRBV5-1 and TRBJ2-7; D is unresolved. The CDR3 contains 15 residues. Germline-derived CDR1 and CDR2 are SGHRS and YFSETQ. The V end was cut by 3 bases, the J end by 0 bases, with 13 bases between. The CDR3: CASSSRPESSYEQYF. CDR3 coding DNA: TGCGCCAGCAGCTCTCGTCCGGAGAGCTCCTACGAGCAGTACTTC.

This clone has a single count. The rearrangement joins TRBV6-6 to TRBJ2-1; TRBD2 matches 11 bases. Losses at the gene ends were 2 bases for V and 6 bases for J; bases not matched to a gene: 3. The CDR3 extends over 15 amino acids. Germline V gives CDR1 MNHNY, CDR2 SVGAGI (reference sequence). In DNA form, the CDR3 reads TGTGCCAGCAGTTACAGTAGCGGGAGGGCCAATGAGCAGTTCTTC. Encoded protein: CASSYSSGRANEQFF.

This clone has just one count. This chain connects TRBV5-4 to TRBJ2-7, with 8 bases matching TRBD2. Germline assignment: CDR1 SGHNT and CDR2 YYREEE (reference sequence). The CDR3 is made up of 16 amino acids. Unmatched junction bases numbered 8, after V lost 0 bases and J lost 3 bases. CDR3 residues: CASSLATSGPNYEQYF. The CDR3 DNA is TGTGCCAGCAGCTTGGCTACTAGCGGACCGAACTACGAGCAGTACTTC.

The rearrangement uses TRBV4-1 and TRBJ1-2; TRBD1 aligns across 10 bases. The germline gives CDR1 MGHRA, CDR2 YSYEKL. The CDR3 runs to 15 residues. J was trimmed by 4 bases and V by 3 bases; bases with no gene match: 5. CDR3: CASSQGGTGAYGYTF. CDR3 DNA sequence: TGCGCCAGCAGCCAGGGGGGGACAGGGGCCTATGGCTACACCTTC.

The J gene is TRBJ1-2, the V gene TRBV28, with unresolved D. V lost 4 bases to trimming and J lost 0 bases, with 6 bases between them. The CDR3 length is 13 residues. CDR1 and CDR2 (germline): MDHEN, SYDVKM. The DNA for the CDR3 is TGTGCCAGCAGTTCAGTCTCTAACTATGGCTACACCTTC. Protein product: CASSSVSNYGYTF.

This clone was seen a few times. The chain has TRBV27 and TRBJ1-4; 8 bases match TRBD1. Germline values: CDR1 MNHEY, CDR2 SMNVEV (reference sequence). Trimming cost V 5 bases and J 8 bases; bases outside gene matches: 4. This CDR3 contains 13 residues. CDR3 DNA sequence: TGTGCCAGCAGTACCCCAGGGGGCGAAAAACTGTTTTTT. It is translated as CASSTPGGEKLFF.

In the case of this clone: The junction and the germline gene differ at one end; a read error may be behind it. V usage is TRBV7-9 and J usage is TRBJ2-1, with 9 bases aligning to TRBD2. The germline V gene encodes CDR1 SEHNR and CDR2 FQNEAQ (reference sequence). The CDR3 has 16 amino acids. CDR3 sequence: CASSLAGGRAYNEQFF. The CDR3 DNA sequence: TGTGCCAGCAGCTTAGCCGGCGGGAGGGCCTATAATGAGCAGTTCTTC.

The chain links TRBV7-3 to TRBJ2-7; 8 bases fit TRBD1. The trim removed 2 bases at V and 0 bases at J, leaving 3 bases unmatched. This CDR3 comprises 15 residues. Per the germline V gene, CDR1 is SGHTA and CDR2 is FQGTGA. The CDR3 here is CASSLGTGPSYEQYF. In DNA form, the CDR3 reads TGTGCCAGCAGCTTAGGGACAGGCCCCTCCTACGAGCAGTACTTC.

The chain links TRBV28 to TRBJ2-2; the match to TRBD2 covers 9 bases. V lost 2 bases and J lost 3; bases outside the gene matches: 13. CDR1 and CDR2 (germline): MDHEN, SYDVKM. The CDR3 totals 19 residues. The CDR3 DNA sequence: TGTGCCAGCAGTTTAGTAAAGCTTAGCGGGAGTAAGGACACCGGGGAGCTGTTTTTT. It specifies CASSLVKLSGSKDTGELFF.

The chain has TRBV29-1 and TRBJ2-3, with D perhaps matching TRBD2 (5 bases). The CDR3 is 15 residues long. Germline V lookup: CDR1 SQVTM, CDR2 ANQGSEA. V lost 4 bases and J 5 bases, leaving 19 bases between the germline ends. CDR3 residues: CSVVLEGLREDTQYF. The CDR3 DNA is TGCAGCGTTGTATTAGAGGGCCTAAGGGAAGATACGCAGTATTTT.

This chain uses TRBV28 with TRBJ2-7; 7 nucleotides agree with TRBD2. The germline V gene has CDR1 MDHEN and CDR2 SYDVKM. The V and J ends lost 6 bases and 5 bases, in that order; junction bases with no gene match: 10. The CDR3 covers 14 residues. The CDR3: CASSNSGLKNEQYF. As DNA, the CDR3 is TGTGCCAGCAGCAATAGCGGGTTGAAGAACGAGCAGTACTTC.

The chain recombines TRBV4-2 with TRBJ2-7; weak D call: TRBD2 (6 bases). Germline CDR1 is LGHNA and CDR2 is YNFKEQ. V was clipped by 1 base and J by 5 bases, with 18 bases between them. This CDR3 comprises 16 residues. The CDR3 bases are TGTGCCAGCAGCCAAGGGGGGGACGGATCCAGCGACGAGCAGTACTTC. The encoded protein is CASSQGGDGSSDEQYF.

The DNA of the CDR3 is TGTGCCAGCAGTCCAGACAGGGGCCACAATGAGCAGTTCTTC. Translating gives CASSPDRGHNEQFF. V and J are TRBV9 and TRBJ2-1; 8 positions agree with TRBD1. CDR1 is SGDLS and CDR2 is YYNGEE in the germline V gene. The J segment lost 5 bases and the V segment lost 5 bases, leaving 6 bases of the junction unmatched. The CDR3 covers 14 residues.

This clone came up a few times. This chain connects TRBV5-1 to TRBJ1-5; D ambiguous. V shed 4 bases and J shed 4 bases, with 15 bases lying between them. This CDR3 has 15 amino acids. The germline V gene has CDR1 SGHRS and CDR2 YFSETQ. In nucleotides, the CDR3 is TGCGCCAGCAGCGAAGTGGGAGGACTGAATCAGCCCCAGCATTTT. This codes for CASSEVGGLNQPQHF.

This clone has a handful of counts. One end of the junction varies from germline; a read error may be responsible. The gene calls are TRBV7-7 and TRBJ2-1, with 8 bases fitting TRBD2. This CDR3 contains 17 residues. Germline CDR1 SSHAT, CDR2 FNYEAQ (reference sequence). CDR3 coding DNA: TGTGCTAGCAGCTTAGGCAGGAGCGGGAGTCTCTACAATGAGCAGTTCTTC. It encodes CASSLGRSGSLYNEQFF.